This is a list of T cell receptor beta chains from one sample in a study of T-cell memory formation after mild COVID-19. TCRdb processed the 5' RACE reads anew with MiXCR; each CDR3 protein has one entry. The sample carries approximately 180,000 distinct CDR3 sequences, 16% recorded once. The sequencing input was PBMCs or a T cell subset sorted from them (not recorded which). The origin of the receptors is an adult woman who had mild COVID-19 (a few samples of this study predate the infection). Cell type and time point are not known. Each CDR3 is given with its conserved first and last residue. Fields, in order: D gene, V gene, J gene, CDR3 protein. D genes are given only for firm matches.

NA	TRBV7-9	TRBJ2-7	CASSGEVDSGSYEQYF
TRBD2	TRBV3-1	TRBJ2-1	CASRLAVLGEQFF
TRBD2	TRBV24-1	TRBJ2-1	CATSDWTSGTLYNEQFF
NA	TRBV5-1	TRBJ2-7	CASSRTTPRPTDEQYF
NA	TRBV7-9	TRBJ2-1	CASSLIRDPYNEQFF
NA	TRBV27	TRBJ2-1	CASSGSMRNEQFF
TRBD1	TRBV5-1	TRBJ2-7	CANSATTGADEQYF
TRBD2	TRBV9	TRBJ2-2	CASSVSVGGRGTGELFF
NA	TRBV7-9	TRBJ1-2	CASRTSEGAYGYTF
TRBD1	TRBV19	TRBJ2-2	CASHGQGPTGELFF
TRBD1	TRBV6-6	TRBJ2-7	CASSHAAGTGAYEQYF
TRBD1	TRBV10-1	TRBJ1-2	CASSARRDRTYGYTF
NA	TRBV12-3/TRBV12-4	TRBJ1-2	CASSFSGVSSYGYTF